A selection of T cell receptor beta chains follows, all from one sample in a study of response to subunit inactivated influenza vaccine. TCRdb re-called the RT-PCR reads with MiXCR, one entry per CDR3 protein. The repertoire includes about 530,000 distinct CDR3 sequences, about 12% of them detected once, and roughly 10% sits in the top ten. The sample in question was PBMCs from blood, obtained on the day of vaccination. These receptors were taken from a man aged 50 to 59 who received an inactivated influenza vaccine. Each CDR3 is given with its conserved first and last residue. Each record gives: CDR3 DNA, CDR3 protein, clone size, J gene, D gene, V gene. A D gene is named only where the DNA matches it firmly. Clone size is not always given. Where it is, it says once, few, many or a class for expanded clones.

cdr3_nt: TGTGCCAGCAGCACTGGGAATGCGGGTTACAATGAGCAGTTCTTC
cdr3_aa: CASSTGNAGYNEQFF
clone_size: -
j_call: TRBJ2-1
d_call: -
v_call: TRBV4-2

cdr3_nt: TGTGCCAGCTCCCGGGATATTGAGCAGTTCTTC
cdr3_aa: CASSRDIEQFF
clone_size: few
j_call: TRBJ2-1
d_call: -
v_call: TRBV6-6

cdr3_nt: TGTGCCAGCAGCTTAGCGGTGCAGTCCTACGAGCAGTACTTC
cdr3_aa: CASSLAVQSYEQYF
clone_size: -
j_call: TRBJ2-7
d_call: -
v_call: TRBV7-2

cdr3_nt: TGCAGTGCTGCCCAGACTAGCGGGAGGACCACAGATACGCAGTATTTT
cdr3_aa: CSAAQTSGRTTDTQYF
clone_size: -
j_call: TRBJ2-3
d_call: TRBD2
v_call: TRBV20-1

cdr3_nt: TGTGCCACCAGTGACCCGGGAGCGGGAGAGCCAGCCGGGGAGCTGTTTTTT
cdr3_aa: CATSDPGAGEPAGELFF
clone_size: few
j_call: TRBJ2-2
d_call: TRBD2
v_call: TRBV24-1

cdr3_nt: TGTGCCAGCAGTCCTCTAAGCATCCAGGGTAGCGAGCAGTACTTC
cdr3_aa: CASSPLSIQGSEQYF
clone_size: -
j_call: TRBJ2-7
d_call: -
v_call: TRBV28

cdr3_nt: TGTGCCAGCAGTCCCCTCCCCCAGGGGGACACCGGGGAGCTGTTTTTT
cdr3_aa: CASSPLPQGDTGELFF
clone_size: -
j_call: TRBJ2-2
d_call: TRBD1
v_call: TRBV28

cdr3_nt: TGTGCCATGGCCCCGACCGGCGATGAGCAGTTCTTC
cdr3_aa: CAMAPTGDEQFF
clone_size: -
j_call: TRBJ2-1
d_call: -
v_call: TRBV10-3

cdr3_nt: TGTGCCATCAGTGAGTCGTCCGGGGCTTGGCCACCCCTCCACTTT
cdr3_aa: CAISESSGAWPPLHF
clone_size: -
j_call: TRBJ1-6
d_call: -
v_call: TRBV10-3

cdr3_nt: TGCAGTGCTAGACCCACCCGGACAGGGGTAGCGGGAGCTGCGGAGACCCAGTACTTC
cdr3_aa: CSARPTRTGVAGAAETQYF
clone_size: -
j_call: TRBJ2-5
d_call: -
v_call: TRBV20-1

cdr3_nt: TGTGCCAGCAGCCCCTCCTTAGCGGGAGGCCGAAGCACAGATACGCAGTATTTT
cdr3_aa: CASSPSLAGGRSTDTQYF
clone_size: few
j_call: TRBJ2-3
d_call: TRBD2
v_call: TRBV11-2

cdr3_nt: TGTGCCTGGCTCGGGAGCTACGAGCAGTACTTC
cdr3_aa: CAWLGSYEQYF
clone_size: -
j_call: TRBJ2-7
d_call: -
v_call: TRBV30

cdr3_nt: TGTGCCAGCAGTCCTTACGGGACAGGGGAGACCCAGTACTTC
cdr3_aa: CASSPYGTGETQYF
clone_size: -
j_call: TRBJ2-5
d_call: TRBD1
v_call: TRBV28

cdr3_nt: TGTGCCAGCAGTGTGATCCCTAGCGGGTACACCGGGGAGCTGTTTTTT
cdr3_aa: CASSVIPSGYTGELFF
clone_size: -
j_call: TRBJ2-2
d_call: TRBD2
v_call: TRBV2

cdr3_nt: TGTGCCAGCAGCATTGGGACACCCGGGGAGCTGTTTTTT
cdr3_aa: CASSIGTPGELFF
clone_size: -
j_call: TRBJ2-2
d_call: -
v_call: TRBV12-3/TRBV12-4

cdr3_nt: TGTGCCAGCAGTCTTCAGGGACAGGGGTCCTACGAGCAGTACTTC
cdr3_aa: CASSLQGQGSYEQYF
clone_size: few
j_call: TRBJ2-7
d_call: TRBD1
v_call: TRBV28

cdr3_nt: TGTGCCAGCAAACCGGGACAGGCCTACAATGAGCAGTTCTTC
cdr3_aa: CASKPGQAYNEQFF
clone_size: -
j_call: TRBJ2-1
d_call: TRBD1
v_call: TRBV6-1

cdr3_nt: TGCGCCAGCAGCCAAGGCCACCCGGGGACTGAAGCTTTCTTT
cdr3_aa: CASSQGHPGTEAFF
clone_size: -
j_call: TRBJ1-1
d_call: -
v_call: TRBV4-1

cdr3_nt: TGCAGTACCCTGGGGCGAGACAGGGTTGACGAGCAGTACTTC
cdr3_aa: CSTLGRDRVDEQYF
clone_size: -
j_call: TRBJ2-7
d_call: TRBD1
v_call: TRBV20-1

cdr3_nt: TGTGCCAGCAGCCAAGATTTCGTCTCGGCCGGGGAGCTGTTTTTT
cdr3_aa: CASSQDFVSAGELFF
clone_size: few
j_call: TRBJ2-2
d_call: -
v_call: TRBV14

cdr3_nt: TGTGCCAGCAGCCAAGGAATGGGACAGGGCTTTGGAGGCTACACCTTC
cdr3_aa: CASSQGMGQGFGGYTF
clone_size: -
j_call: TRBJ1-2
d_call: TRBD1
v_call: TRBV4-2

cdr3_nt: TGTGCCAGCTCTTACGGACAGGGGAGTAACTATGGCTACACCTTC
cdr3_aa: CASSYGQGSNYGYTF
clone_size: -
j_call: TRBJ1-2
d_call: TRBD1
v_call: TRBV18

cdr3_nt: TGTGCCAGCAGTACCCCTGGGCAGAAGGTAAACATTCAGTACTTC
cdr3_aa: CASSTPGQKVNIQYF
clone_size: few
j_call: TRBJ2-4
d_call: -
v_call: TRBV6-1

cdr3_nt: TGTGCCAGCTTGGAGGGGGCGGCCCACGAGCAGTACTTC
cdr3_aa: CASLEGAAHEQYF
clone_size: -
j_call: TRBJ2-7
d_call: -
v_call: TRBV2

cdr3_nt: TGCAGCGTTCACGATTATCCTGAAGCTTTCTTT
cdr3_aa: CSVHDYPEAFF
clone_size: few
j_call: TRBJ1-1
d_call: -
v_call: TRBV29-1

cdr3_nt: TGCAGCGTTGTGGGGGAGAACTCCTACAATGAGCAGTTCTTC
cdr3_aa: CSVVGENSYNEQFF
clone_size: -
j_call: TRBJ2-1
d_call: -
v_call: TRBV29-1

cdr3_nt: TGCGCCAGCAGCCTCTGGGGGGACAGAAGGTCGGATACGCAGTATTTT
cdr3_aa: CASSLWGDRRSDTQYF
clone_size: few
j_call: TRBJ2-3
d_call: -
v_call: TRBV5-1

cdr3_nt: TGTGCCATCAGCCGCGGGAGGGCCGTTTCGAATGAGCAGTTCTTC
cdr3_aa: CAISRGRAVSNEQFF
clone_size: once
j_call: TRBJ2-1
d_call: TRBD2
v_call: TRBV7-9

cdr3_nt: TGTGCCAGCAGTTACTCGATATCCTACGAGCAGTACTTC
cdr3_aa: CASSYSISYEQYF
clone_size: few
j_call: TRBJ2-7
d_call: -
v_call: TRBV6-2/TRBV6-3

cdr3_nt: TGTGCCAGCAGCACCTGGACTAGCGGGAACTATGAGCAGTTCTTC
cdr3_aa: CASSTWTSGNYEQFF
clone_size: few
j_call: TRBJ2-1
d_call: TRBD2
v_call: TRBV7-6

cdr3_nt: TGTGCCAGTAGCGGACAGGTTACTGAAGCTTTCTTT
cdr3_aa: CASSGQVTEAFF
clone_size: many
j_call: TRBJ1-1
d_call: TRBD1
v_call: TRBV19

cdr3_nt: TGCAGTGCCCGAATCACAGGGAGTATTCAGTACTTC
cdr3_aa: CSARITGSIQYF
clone_size: many
j_call: TRBJ2-4
d_call: -
v_call: TRBV20-1

cdr3_nt: TGCGCCAGCAGGCGGGGACAGGGGGTGGAGACCCAGTACTTC
cdr3_aa: CASRRGQGVETQYF
clone_size: -
j_call: TRBJ2-5
d_call: TRBD1
v_call: TRBV5-1

cdr3_nt: TGCAGCGTTGACGGGACAGGTCCATACGAGCAGTACTTC
cdr3_aa: CSVDGTGPYEQYF
clone_size: -
j_call: TRBJ2-7
d_call: TRBD1
v_call: TRBV29-1

cdr3_nt: TGCGCCAGCAGCTTGGAGGCACTAAGTGCCAAAAACATTCAGTACTTC
cdr3_aa: CASSLEALSAKNIQYF
clone_size: few
j_call: TRBJ2-4
d_call: -
v_call: TRBV5-1

cdr3_nt: TGCAGTGCTAGAGATCCCCGGTACAATGAGCAGTTCTTC
cdr3_aa: CSARDPRYNEQFF
clone_size: -
j_call: TRBJ2-1
d_call: -
v_call: TRBV20-1

cdr3_nt: TGCAGTGCTAGCCAGGGAGATTCACCCCTCCACTTT
cdr3_aa: CSASQGDSPLHF
clone_size: -
j_call: TRBJ1-6
d_call: -
v_call: TRBV20-1

cdr3_nt: TGTGCCAGTAGTATAGCGGCGACAAAAGAGACCCAGTACTTC
cdr3_aa: CASSIAATKETQYF
clone_size: -
j_call: TRBJ2-5
d_call: -
v_call: TRBV19

cdr3_nt: TGTGCCAGCAGCCATTATCGTACGTCTGGCACTGAAGCTTTCTTT
cdr3_aa: CASSHYRTSGTEAFF
clone_size: many
j_call: TRBJ1-1
d_call: -
v_call: TRBV4-2

cdr3_nt: TGTGCCAGCAGCTTTGACCGACGGGACAGGGAGGATAAAATCACTGAAGCTTTCTTT
cdr3_aa: CASSFDRRDREDKITEAFF
clone_size: few
j_call: TRBJ1-1
d_call: TRBD1
v_call: TRBV5-4

cdr3_nt: TGCAGCGTGTGGACTAGCGGGAGAAATGAGCAGTTCTTC
cdr3_aa: CSVWTSGRNEQFF
clone_size: many
j_call: TRBJ2-1
d_call: TRBD2
v_call: TRBV29-1

cdr3_nt: TGCGCCAGCAGCCGGGGCTTCGGGCCCTCCTACAATGAGCAGTTCTTC
cdr3_aa: CASSRGFGPSYNEQFF
clone_size: -
j_call: TRBJ2-1
d_call: -
v_call: TRBV5-1

cdr3_nt: TGTGCCAGCAGCCAAGAAGGGACAGGGGTCAATGAGCAGTTCTTC
cdr3_aa: CASSQEGTGVNEQFF
clone_size: few
j_call: TRBJ2-1
d_call: TRBD1
v_call: TRBV4-2

cdr3_nt: TGTGCCACCAGCAGAGTAAGAGCGAGCTATGAGCAGTTCTTC
cdr3_aa: CATSRVRASYEQFF
clone_size: -
j_call: TRBJ2-1
d_call: -
v_call: TRBV15

cdr3_nt: TGTGCCAGCAGTTCATCCCAGGGGACAGGGGAGAGGGAGCAGTACTTC
cdr3_aa: CASSSSQGTGEREQYF
clone_size: -
j_call: TRBJ2-7
d_call: TRBD1
v_call: TRBV12-3/TRBV12-4

cdr3_nt: TGTGCCAGCAGTGCCACTAGAAACAATGAGCAGTTCTTC
cdr3_aa: CASSATRNNEQFF
clone_size: few
j_call: TRBJ2-1
d_call: -
v_call: TRBV6-1

cdr3_nt: TGCGCCAGCAGCTCCGTGGACAGGGAGAGCACAGATACGCAGTATTTT
cdr3_aa: CASSSVDRESTDTQYF
clone_size: many
j_call: TRBJ2-3
d_call: TRBD1
v_call: TRBV5-1

cdr3_nt: TGTGCCATCAGCCCCCAGTCCGGGGGTGACACCTACAATGAGCAGTTCTTC
cdr3_aa: CAISPQSGGDTYNEQFF
clone_size: -
j_call: TRBJ2-1
d_call: -
v_call: TRBV10-3

cdr3_nt: TGTGCCAGCAGCTCGATGACAGGGACCACTGAAGCTTTCTTT
cdr3_aa: CASSSMTGTTEAFF
clone_size: -
j_call: TRBJ1-1
d_call: TRBD1
v_call: TRBV7-9

cdr3_nt: TGCAGCGCCCTGATTGACACTGAAGCTTTCTTT
cdr3_aa: CSALIDTEAFF
clone_size: few
j_call: TRBJ1-1
d_call: -
v_call: TRBV29-1

cdr3_nt: TGTGCCAGCAGCCCCGGCGACGGTCCCTACGAGCAGTACTTC
cdr3_aa: CASSPGDGPYEQYF
clone_size: -
j_call: TRBJ2-7
d_call: -
v_call: TRBV3-1

cdr3_nt: TGCGCCAGCAGCTTGGCCGTGTTAGCGGGAGGGCCAGATACGCAGTATTTT
cdr3_aa: CASSLAVLAGGPDTQYF
clone_size: few
j_call: TRBJ2-3
d_call: TRBD2
v_call: TRBV5-1

cdr3_nt: TGTGCCACCGATAGGGGACAGGGAGGCACCGGGGAGCTGTTTTTT
cdr3_aa: CATDRGQGGTGELFF
clone_size: -
j_call: TRBJ2-2
d_call: TRBD1
v_call: TRBV12-3/TRBV12-4

cdr3_nt: TGTGCCAGCAGCCACTCCCAAACAGGGCCGGTGAACACTGAAGCTTTCTTT
cdr3_aa: CASSHSQTGPVNTEAFF
clone_size: few
j_call: TRBJ1-1
d_call: -
v_call: TRBV4-2

cdr3_nt: TGTGCCATCAGACCCGGGACAGGGGACTACGAGCAGTACTTC
cdr3_aa: CAIRPGTGDYEQYF
clone_size: few
j_call: TRBJ2-7
d_call: TRBD1
v_call: TRBV10-3

cdr3_nt: TGCGCCAGCAGCCAAGGCGTAGGCGGTCGCGGGGAGCTGTTTTTT
cdr3_aa: CASSQGVGGRGELFF
clone_size: many
j_call: TRBJ2-2
d_call: -
v_call: TRBV4-3

cdr3_nt: TGCGCCAGCAGCCAAGGGAACACCGGGACAGGGTCCTATGGCTACACCTTC
cdr3_aa: CASSQGNTGTGSYGYTF
clone_size: few
j_call: TRBJ1-2
d_call: TRBD1
v_call: TRBV4-3

cdr3_nt: TGCGCCAGCAGCCACCGACTAGCGCGGGATGAGCAGTTCTTC
cdr3_aa: CASSHRLARDEQFF
clone_size: -
j_call: TRBJ2-1
d_call: TRBD2
v_call: TRBV4-3

cdr3_nt: TGCGCCAGCAGCTTTTTTGGGCAGGGAGGTTACAATGAGCAGTTCTTC
cdr3_aa: CASSFFGQGGYNEQFF
clone_size: -
j_call: TRBJ2-1
d_call: -
v_call: TRBV5-1

cdr3_nt: TGTACCAGCAGTCCCCATAGCGGGGGGACCAATGAGCAGTTCTTC
cdr3_aa: CTSSPHSGGTNEQFF
clone_size: -
j_call: TRBJ2-1
d_call: TRBD2
v_call: TRBV12-3/TRBV12-4